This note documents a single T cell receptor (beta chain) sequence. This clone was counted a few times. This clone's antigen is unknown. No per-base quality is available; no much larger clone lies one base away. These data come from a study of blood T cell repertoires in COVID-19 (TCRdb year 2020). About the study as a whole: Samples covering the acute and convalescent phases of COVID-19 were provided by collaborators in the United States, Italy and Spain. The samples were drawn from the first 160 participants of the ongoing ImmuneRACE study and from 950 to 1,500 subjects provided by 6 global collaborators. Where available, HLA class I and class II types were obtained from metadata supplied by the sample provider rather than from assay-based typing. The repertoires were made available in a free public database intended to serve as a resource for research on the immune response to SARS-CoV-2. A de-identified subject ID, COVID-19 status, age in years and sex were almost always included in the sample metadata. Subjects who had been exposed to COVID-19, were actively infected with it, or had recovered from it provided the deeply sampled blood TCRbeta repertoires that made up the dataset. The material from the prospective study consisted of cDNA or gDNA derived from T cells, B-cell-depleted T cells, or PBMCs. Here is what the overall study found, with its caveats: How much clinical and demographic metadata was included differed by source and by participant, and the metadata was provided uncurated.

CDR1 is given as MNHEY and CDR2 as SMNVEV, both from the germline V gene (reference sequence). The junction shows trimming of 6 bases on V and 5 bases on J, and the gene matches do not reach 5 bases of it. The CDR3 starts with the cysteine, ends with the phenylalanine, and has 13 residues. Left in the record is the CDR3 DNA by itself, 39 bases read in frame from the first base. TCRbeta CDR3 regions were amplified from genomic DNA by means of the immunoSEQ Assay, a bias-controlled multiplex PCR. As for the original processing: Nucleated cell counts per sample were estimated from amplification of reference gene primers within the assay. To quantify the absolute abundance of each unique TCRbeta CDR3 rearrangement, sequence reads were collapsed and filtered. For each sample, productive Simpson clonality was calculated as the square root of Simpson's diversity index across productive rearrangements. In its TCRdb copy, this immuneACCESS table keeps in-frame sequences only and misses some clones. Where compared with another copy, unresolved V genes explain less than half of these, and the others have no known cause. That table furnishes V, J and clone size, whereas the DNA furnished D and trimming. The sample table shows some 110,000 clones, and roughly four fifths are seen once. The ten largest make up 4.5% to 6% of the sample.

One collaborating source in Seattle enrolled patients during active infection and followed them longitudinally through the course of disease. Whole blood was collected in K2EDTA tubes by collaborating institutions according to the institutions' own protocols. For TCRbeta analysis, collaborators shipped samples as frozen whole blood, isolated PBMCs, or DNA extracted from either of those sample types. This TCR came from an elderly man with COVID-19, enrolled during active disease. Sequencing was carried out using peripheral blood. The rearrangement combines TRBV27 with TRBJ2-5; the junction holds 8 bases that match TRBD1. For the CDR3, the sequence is CASSKTGAETQYF. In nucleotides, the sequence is TGTGCCAGCAGCAAGACAGGGGCGGAGACCCAGTACTTC.